This TCR beta chain was recorded in a study of shared clonotypes between healthy human individuals. Study at large: Three plates were used per donor for CD4 naive, three for CD4 memory, two for CD8 naive and one for CD8 memory.

Study findings and constraints: When compared with the clonotypes that were shared by all four sorted-subset donors, the non-shared clonotypes turned out to have lower generation probabilities. Roughly 5% of naive CD4 clonotypes were shared across a few donors.

In the case of this clone: Its specificity is not known.

This was a deep-level run. The data were produced by immunoSEQ multiplex PCR, yet TCRdb's version contains in-frame clones alone and is incomplete. The sample records 950,000 to 1,200,000 clones, 70% to 80% being singletons. V lost 6 bases to trimming and J lost 4 bases; unmatched junction nucleotides: 9. Germline V lookup: CDR1 MNHNS, CDR2 SASEGT. This CDR3 comprises 15 residues. The rearrangement joins TRBV6-1 to TRBJ1-2; TRBD1 agrees at 9 bases. The sequenced sample was memory CD4+ T cells from PBMCs. Specified subset: CD45RA-negative fraction. The TCR comes from a man aged 18 to 35 in good health. Some clones in this sample may be carry-over from other donors' samples. The CDR3 coding sequence is TGTGCCAGCAGGGCCGTACAGGGGGCCCTCTATGGCTACACCTTC. Translation gives CASRAVQGALYGYTF.